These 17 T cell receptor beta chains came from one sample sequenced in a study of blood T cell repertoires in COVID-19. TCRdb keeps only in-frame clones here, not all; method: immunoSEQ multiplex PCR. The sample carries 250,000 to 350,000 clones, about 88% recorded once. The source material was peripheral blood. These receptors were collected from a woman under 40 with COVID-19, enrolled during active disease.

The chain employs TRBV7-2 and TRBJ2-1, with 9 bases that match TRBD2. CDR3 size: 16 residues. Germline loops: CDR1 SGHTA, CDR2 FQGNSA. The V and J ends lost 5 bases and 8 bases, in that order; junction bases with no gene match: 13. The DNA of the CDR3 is TGTGCCAGCAGCCCCCGAGCGGCGGGAGGGCCGTATGAGCAGTTCTTC. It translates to CASSPRAAGGPYEQFF.

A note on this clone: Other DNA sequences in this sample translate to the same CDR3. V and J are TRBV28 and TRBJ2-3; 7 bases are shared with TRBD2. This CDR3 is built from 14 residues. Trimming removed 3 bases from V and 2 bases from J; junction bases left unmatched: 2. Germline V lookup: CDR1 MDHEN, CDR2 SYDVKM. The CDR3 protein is CASSFGGSTDTQYF. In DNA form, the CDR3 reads TGTGCCAGCAGTTTCGGGGGGTCCACAGATACGCAGTATTTT.

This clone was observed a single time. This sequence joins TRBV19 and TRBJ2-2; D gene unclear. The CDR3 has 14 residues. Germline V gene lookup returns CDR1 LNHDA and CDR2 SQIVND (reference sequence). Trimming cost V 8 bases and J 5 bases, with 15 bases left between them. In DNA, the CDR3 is TGTGCCAGTCTCTACACCGGCGGTACCGGGGAGCTGTTTTTT. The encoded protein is CASLYTGGTGELFF.

In DNA form, the CDR3 reads TGTGCCAGCAGCTTTAGAAGGGAGTGGAGCAATGAGCAGTTCTTC. Translated: CASSFRREWSNEQFF. The rearrangement joins TRBV5-5 to TRBJ2-1, with D perhaps matching TRBD2 (5 bases). The CDR3 contains 15 residues. Trimming left V 2 bases short and J 6 bases short, with 15 bases between. Germline CDR1 is SGHKS and CDR2 is YYEKEE (reference sequence).

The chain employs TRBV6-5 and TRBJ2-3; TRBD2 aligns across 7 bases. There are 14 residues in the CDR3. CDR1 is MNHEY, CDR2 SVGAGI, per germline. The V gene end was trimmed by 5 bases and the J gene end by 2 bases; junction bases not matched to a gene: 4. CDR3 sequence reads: CASSTRDYTDTQYF. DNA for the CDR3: TGTGCCAGCAGTACCCGGGACTACACAGATACGCAGTATTTT.

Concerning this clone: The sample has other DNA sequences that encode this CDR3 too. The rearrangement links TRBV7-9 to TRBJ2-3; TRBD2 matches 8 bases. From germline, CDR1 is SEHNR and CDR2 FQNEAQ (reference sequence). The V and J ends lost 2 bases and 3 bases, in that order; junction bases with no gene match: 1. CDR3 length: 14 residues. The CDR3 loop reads CASSLTSGTDTQYF. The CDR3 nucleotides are TGTGCCAGCAGCTTAACTAGCGGAACAGATACGCAGTATTTT.

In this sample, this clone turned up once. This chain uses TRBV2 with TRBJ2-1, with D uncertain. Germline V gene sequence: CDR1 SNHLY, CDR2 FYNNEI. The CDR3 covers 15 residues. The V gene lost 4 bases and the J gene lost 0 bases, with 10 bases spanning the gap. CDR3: CASSGSWSSYNEQFF. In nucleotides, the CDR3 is TGTGCCAGCAGTGGCTCCTGGAGCTCCTACAATGAGCAGTTCTTC. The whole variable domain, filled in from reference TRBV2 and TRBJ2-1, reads EPEVTQTPSHQVTQMGQEVILRCVPISNHLYFYWYRQILGQKVEFLVSFYNNEISEKSEIFDDQFSVERPDGSNFTLKIRSTKLEDSAMYFCASSGSWSSYNEQFFGPGTRLTVL.

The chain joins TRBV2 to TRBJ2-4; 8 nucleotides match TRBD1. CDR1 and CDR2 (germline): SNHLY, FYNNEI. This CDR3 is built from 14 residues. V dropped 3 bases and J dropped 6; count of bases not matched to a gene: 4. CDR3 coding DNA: TGTGCCAGCAGTGATTCAGGGGGCAGAAACATTCAGTACTTC. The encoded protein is CASSDSGGRNIQYF.

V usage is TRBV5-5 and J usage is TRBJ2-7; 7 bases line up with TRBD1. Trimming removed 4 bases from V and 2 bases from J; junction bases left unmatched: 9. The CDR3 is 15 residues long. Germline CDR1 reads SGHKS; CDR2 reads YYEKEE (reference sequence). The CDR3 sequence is CASSPGTAITYEQYF. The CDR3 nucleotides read TGTGCCAGCAGCCCTGGGACAGCGATAACCTACGAGCAGTACTTC.

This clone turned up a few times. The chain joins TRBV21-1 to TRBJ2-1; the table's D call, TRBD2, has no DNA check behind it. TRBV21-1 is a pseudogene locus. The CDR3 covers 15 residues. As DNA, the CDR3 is TGTGCCAGCAGCAGTCTAGCGGGATGCTACAATGAGCAGTTCTTC. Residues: CASSSLAGCYNEQFF.

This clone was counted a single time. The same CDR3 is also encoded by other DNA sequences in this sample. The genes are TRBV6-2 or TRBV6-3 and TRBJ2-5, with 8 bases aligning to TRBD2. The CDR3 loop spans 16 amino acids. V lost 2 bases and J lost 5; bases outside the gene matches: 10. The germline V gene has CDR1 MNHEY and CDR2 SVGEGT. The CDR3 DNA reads TGTGCCAGCAGTTACCGCCCGGGGGGGCCTGAGGAGACCCAGTACTTC. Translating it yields CASSYRPGGPEETQYF.

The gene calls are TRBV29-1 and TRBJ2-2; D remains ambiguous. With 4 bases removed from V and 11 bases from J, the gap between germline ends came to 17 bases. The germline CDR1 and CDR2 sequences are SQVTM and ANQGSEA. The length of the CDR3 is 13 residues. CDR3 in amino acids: CSVAHKTWSELFF. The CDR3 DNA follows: TGCAGCGTTGCCCACAAGACTTGGTCCGAGCTGTTTTTT.

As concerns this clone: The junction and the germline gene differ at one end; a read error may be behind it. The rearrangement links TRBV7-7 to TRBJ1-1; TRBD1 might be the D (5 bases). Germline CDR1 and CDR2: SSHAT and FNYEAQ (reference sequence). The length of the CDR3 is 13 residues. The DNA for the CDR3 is TGTGCTAGCAGCCCAACCAGGGCGACTGAAGCTTTCTTT. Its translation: CASSPTRATEAFF.

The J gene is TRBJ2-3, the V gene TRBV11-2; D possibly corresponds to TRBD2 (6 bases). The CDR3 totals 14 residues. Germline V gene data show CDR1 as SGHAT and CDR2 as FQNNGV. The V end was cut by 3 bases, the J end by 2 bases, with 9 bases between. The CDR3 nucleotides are TGTGCCAGCAGCTTTCGGGACTTCACAGATACGCAGTATTTT. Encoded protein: CASSFRDFTDTQYF. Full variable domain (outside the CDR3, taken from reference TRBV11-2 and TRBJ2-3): EAGVAQSPRYKIIEKRQSVAFWCNPISGHATLYWYQQILGQGPKLLIQFQNNGVVDDSQLPKDRFSAERLKGVDSTLKIQPAKLEDSAVYLCASSFRDFTDTQYFGPGTRLTVL.

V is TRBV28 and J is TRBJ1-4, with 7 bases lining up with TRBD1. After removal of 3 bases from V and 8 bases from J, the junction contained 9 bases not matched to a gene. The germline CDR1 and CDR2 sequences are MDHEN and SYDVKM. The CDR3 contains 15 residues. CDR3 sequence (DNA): TGTGCCAGCAGTTTCCCCGGGACAGCGCTCGAAAAACTGTTTTTT. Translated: CASSFPGTALEKLFF. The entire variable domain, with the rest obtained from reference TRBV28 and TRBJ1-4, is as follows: DVKVTQSSRYLVKRTGEKVFLECVQDMDHENMFWYRQDPGLGLRLIYFSYDVKMKEKGDIPEGYSVSREKKERFSLILESASTNQTSMYLCASSFPGTALEKLFFGSGTQLSVL.

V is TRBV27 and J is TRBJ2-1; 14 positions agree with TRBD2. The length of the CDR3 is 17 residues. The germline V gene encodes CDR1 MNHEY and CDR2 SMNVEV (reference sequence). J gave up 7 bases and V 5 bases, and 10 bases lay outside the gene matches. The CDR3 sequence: CASSRRLAGGPGNEQFF. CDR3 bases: TGTGCCAGCAGTAGACGACTAGCGGGAGGGCCTGGGAATGAGCAGTTCTTC.

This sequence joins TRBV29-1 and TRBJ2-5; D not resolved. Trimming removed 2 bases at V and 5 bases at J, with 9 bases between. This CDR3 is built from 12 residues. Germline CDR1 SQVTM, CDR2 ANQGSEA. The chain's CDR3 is CSVENGLETQYF. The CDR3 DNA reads TGCAGCGTTGAAAACGGGTTGGAGACCCAGTACTTC.